This T cell receptor beta chain was identified in a study of T cell responses to AZD1222 COVID-19 vaccine. Study outcomes and limitations: Close to half of spike-specific TCRs reportedly recognize unmutated variant regions. Distributed over spike, vaccine-associated CD4 TCRs predominated at 160-218 and 743-854. AZD1222 recipients seropositive at baseline numbered only 5 to 7.

Measured with immunoSEQ multiplex PCR; TCRdb has only the in-frame clones, and not every one. The data contain about 42,000 clones, about 91% of them singletons. Trimming shortened V by 6 bases and J by 4 bases, and 7 bases separated the two germline ends. The CDR3 runs to 11 residues. The germline CDR1 and CDR2 sequences are SNHLY and FYNNEI. With respect to this clone: No antigen is known for it.

This TCR came from an adult who received the AZD1222 COVID-19 vaccine. Here the sequenced sample was peripheral blood, taken 28 days after the second AZD1222 dose. The V call is TRBV2, the J call TRBJ2-7; D is undetermined. CDR3 in amino acids: CASRLTYEQYF. The DNA of the CDR3 is TGTGCCAGCAGGCTCACGTACGAGCAGTACTTC.